The sequence of this T cell receptor beta chain was determined in a study of CD8 T cells in Susac syndrome. After extraction with the RNeasy kit, about 0.45 to 1 ug of the RNA was reverse transcribed using random hexamers. TCRdb recomputed calls from the immunoSEQ multiplex PCR reads with MiXCR, one row per CDR3 protein. The table includes 120,000 or so distinct CDR3 sequences, roughly 94% detected once. CDR3 length: 12 amino acids. V lost 5 bases and J lost 6, with 10 bases in between. CDR1 and CDR2 from the germline V gene are LNHNV and YYDKDF (reference sequence). This clonotype is a singleton in its sample.

The sequence derives from a human donor with Susac syndrome. V usage is TRBV15 and J usage is TRBJ1-1; TRBD1 is a possible D gene (5 bases). What was sequenced was CD8+ T cells from PBMCs. The CDR3 coding sequence is TGTGCCACCAGCGACAGTAGGCCTGAAGCTTTCTTT. Protein product: CATSDSRPEAFF.